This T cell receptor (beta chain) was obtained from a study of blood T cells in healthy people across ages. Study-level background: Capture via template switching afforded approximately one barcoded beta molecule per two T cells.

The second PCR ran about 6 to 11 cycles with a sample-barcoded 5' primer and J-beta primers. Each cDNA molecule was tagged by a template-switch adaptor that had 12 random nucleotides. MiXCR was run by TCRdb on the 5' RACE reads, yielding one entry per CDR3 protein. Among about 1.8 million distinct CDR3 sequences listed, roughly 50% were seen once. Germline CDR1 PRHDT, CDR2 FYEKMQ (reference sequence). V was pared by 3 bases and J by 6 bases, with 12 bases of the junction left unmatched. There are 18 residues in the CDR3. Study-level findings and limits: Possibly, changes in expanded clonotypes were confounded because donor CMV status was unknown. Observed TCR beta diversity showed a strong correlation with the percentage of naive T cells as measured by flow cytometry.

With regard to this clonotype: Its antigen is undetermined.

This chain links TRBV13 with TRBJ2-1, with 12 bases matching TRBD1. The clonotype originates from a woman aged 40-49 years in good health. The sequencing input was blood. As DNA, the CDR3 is TGTGCCAGCAGCTTTAGTACCGGGACAGGGGGCTCGGTCAATGAGCAGTTCTTC. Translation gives CASSFSTGTGGSVNEQFF.